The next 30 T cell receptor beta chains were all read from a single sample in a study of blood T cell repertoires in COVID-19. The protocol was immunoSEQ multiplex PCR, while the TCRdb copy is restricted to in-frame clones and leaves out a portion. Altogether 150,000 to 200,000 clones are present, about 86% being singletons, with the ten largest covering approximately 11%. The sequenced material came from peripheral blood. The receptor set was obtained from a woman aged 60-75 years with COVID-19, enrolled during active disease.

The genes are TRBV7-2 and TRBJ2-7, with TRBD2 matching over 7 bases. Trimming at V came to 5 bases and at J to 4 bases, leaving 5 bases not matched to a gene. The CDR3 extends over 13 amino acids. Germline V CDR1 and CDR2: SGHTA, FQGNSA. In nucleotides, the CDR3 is TGTGCCAGCAGCCCCGGCGGGGGATACGAGCAGTACTTC. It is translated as CASSPGGGYEQYF.

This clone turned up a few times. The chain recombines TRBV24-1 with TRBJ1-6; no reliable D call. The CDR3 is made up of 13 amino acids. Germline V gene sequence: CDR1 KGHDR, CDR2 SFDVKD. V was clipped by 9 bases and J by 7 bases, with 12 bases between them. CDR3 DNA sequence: TGTGCCACCCAGCGGGCCACAAATTCACCCCTCCACTTT. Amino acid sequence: CATQRATNSPLHF.

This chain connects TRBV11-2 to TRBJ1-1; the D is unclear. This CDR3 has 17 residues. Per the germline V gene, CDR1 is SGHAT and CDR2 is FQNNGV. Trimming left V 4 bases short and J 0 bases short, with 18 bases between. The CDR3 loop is CASSSGAPETLNTEAFF. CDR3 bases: TGTGCCAGCAGCTCCGGAGCTCCGGAGACGCTGAACACTGAAGCTTTCTTT.

CDR3 sequence reads: CAISEPDRGKDSYEQYF. In DNA form, the CDR3 reads TGTGCCATCAGTGAGCCCGACAGGGGAAAGGACTCCTACGAGCAGTACTTC. The J gene is TRBJ2-7, the V gene TRBV10-3, with 8 positions matching TRBD1. V was pared by 2 bases and J by 0 bases, with 9 bases of the junction left unmatched. The CDR3 runs to 17 residues. Germline V gene data show CDR1 as ENHRY and CDR2 as SYGVKD.

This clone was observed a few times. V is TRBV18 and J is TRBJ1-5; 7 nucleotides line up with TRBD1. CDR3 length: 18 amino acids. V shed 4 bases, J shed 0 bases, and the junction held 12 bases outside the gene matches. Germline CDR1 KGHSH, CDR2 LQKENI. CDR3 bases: TGTGCCAGCTCACGACGTTCGACAGGGAGTCATAGCAATCAGCCCCAGCATTTT. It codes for CASSRRSTGSHSNQPQHF.

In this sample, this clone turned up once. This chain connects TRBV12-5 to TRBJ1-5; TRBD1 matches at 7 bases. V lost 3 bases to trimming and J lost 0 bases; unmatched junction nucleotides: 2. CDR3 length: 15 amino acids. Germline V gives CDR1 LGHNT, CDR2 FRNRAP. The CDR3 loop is CASGFWDSSNQPQHF. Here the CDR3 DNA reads TGTGCTAGTGGTTTCTGGGACAGTAGCAATCAGCCCCAGCATTTT. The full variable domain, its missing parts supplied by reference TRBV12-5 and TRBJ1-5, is DARVTQTPRHKVTEMGQEVTMRCQPILGHNTVFWYRQTMMQGLELLAYFRNRAPLDDSGMPKDRFSAEMPDATLATLKIQPSEPRDSAVYFCASGFWDSSNQPQHFGDGTRLSIL.

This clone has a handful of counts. CDR3 sequence: CASSLLGVNQPQHF. The CDR3 nucleotides read TGTGCCAGCTCCCTCCTCGGGGTCAATCAGCCCCAGCATTTT. This rearrangement joins TRBV5-8 to TRBJ1-5; D ambiguous. CDR1 is SGHTS and CDR2 is YDEGEE in the germline V gene. This CDR3 spans 14 amino acids. With 7 bases removed from V and 3 bases from J, the gap between germline ends came to 14 bases.

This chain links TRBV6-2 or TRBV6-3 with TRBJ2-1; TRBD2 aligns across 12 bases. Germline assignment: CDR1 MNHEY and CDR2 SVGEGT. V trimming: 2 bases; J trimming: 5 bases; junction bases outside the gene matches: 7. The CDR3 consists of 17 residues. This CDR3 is CASSYRRTSGTHNEQFF. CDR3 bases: TGTGCCAGCAGTTACCGCCGGACTAGCGGGACACACAATGAGCAGTTCTTC.

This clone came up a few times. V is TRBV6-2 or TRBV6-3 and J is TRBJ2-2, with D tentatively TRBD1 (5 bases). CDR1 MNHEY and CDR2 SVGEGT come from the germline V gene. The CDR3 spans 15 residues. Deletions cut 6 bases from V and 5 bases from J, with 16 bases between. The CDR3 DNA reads TGTGCCAGCAGCCCAACAGGCCTCGGGACCGGGGAGCTGTTTTTT. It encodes CASSPTGLGTGELFF.

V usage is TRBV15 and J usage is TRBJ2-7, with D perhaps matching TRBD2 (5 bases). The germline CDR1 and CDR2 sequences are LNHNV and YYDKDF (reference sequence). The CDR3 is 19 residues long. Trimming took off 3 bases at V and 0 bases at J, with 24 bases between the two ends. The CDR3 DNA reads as TGTGCCACCAGCAGTGACCACCGGCTAGATCGGGAACACTCCTACGAGCAGTACTTC. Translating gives CATSSDHRLDREHSYEQYF.

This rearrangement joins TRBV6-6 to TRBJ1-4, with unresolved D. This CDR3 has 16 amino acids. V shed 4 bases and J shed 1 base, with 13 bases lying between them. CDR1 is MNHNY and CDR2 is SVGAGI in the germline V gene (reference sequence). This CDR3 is CASSSIMPGTNEKLFF. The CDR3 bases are TGTGCCAGCAGTTCAATAATGCCGGGAACTAATGAAAAACTGTTTTTT.

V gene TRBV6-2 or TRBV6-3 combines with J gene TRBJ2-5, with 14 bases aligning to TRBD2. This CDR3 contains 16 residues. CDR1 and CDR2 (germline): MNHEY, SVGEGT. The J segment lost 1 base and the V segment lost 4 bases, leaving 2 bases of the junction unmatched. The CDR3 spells CASSLGTSGGQETQYF. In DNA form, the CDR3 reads TGTGCCAGCAGTTTGGGGACTAGCGGGGGCCAAGAGACCCAGTACTTC.

The CDR3 DNA is TGTGCCAGCAGCCCCCTAGGCAGGGGGCCCCTGGAGACCCAGTACTTC. Encoded protein: CASSPLGRGPLETQYF. This chain joins TRBV14 and TRBJ2-5, with 8 bases identical to TRBD1. The CDR3 sequence is 16 residues long. V shed 4 bases and J 5 bases; nucleotides not matched to a gene: 12. Germline V gives CDR1 SGHDN, CDR2 FVKESK.

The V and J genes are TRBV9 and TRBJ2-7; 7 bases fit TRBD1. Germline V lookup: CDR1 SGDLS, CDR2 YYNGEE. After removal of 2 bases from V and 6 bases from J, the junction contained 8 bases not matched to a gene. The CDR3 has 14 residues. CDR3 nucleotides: TGTGCCAGCAGCGTGGGAGACAGGGAAAGCGAGCAGTACTTC. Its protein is CASSVGDRESEQYF.

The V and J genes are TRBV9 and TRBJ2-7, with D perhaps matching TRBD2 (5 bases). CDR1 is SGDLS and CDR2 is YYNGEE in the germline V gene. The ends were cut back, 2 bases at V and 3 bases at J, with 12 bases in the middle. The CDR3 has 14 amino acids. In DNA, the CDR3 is TGTGCCAGCAGCGTTGGCGGAGGTGTCTACGAGCAGTACTTC. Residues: CASSVGGGVYEQYF.

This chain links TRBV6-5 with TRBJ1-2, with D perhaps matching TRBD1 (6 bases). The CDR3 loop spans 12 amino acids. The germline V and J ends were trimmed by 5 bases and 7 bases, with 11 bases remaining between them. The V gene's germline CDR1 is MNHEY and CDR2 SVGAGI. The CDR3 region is CASSTDRFGYTF. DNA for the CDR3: TGTGCCAGCAGTACTGACAGGTTTGGCTACACCTTC.

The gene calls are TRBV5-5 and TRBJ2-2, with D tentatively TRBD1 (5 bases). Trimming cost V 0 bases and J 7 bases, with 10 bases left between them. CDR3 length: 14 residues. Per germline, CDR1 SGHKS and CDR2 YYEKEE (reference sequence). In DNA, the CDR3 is TGTGCCAGCAGCTTGGTCCAGGGAAACGGGGAGCTGTTTTTT. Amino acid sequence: CASSLVQGNGELFF.

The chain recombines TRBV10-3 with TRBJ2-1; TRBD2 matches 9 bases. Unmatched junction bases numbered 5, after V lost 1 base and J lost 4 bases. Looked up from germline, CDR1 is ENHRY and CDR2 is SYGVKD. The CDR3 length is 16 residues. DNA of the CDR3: TGTGCCATCAGTGAGTTGGCTAGCGGGACGTACAATGAGCAGTTCTTC. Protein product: CAISELASGTYNEQFF.

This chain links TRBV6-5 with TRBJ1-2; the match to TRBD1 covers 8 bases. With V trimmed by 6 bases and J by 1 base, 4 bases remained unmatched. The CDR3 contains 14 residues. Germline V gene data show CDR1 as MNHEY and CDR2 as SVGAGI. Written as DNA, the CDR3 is TGTGCCAGCAGAGACGGACAGGGTAACTATGGCTACACCTTC. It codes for CASRDGQGNYGYTF.

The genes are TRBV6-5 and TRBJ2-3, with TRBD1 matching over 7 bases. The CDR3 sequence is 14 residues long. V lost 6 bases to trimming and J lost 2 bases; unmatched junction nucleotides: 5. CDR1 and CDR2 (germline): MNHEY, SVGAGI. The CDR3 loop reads CASSRTGFTDTQYF. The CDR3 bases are TGTGCCAGCAGCCGGACAGGTTTCACAGATACGCAGTATTTT.

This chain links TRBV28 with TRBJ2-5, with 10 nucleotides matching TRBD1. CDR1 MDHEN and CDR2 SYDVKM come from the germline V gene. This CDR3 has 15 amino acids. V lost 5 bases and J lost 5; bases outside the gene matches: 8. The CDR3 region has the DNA TGTGCCAGCAGTCCGACAGGGGGCGCGAGGGAGACCCAGTACTTC. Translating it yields CASSPTGGARETQYF.

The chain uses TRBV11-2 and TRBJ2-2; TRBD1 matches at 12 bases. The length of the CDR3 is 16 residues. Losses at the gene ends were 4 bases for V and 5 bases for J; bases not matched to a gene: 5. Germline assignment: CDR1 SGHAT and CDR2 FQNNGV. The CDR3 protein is CASSSGQGALTGELFF. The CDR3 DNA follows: TGTGCCAGCAGCTCGGGACAGGGGGCTTTAACCGGGGAGCTGTTTTTT.

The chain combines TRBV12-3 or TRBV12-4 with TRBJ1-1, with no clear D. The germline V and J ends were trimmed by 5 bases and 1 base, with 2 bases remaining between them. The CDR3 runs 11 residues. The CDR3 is CASSQNTEAFF. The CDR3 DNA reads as TGTGCCAGCAGTCAGAACACTGAAGCTTTCTTT.

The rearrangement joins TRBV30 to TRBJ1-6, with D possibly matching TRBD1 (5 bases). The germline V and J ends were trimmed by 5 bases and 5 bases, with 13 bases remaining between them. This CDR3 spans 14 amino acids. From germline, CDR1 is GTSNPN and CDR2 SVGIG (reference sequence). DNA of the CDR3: TGTGCCTGGTCCCTTGGAGGGGATAATTCACCCCTCCACTTT. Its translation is CAWSLGGDNSPLHF.

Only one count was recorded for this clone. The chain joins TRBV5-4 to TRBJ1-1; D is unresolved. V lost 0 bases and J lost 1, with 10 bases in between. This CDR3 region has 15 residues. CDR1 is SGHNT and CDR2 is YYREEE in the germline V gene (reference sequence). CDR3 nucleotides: TGTGCCAGCAGCTTGGCAGGAGGTCCGAACACTGAAGCTTTCTTT. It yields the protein CASSLAGGPNTEAFF. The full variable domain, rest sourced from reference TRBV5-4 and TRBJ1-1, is ETGVTQSPTHLIKTRGQQVTLRCSSQSGHNTVSWYQQALGQGPQFIFQYYREEENGRGNFPPRFSGLQFPNYSSELNVNALELDDSALYLCASSLAGGPNTEAFFGQGTRLTVV.

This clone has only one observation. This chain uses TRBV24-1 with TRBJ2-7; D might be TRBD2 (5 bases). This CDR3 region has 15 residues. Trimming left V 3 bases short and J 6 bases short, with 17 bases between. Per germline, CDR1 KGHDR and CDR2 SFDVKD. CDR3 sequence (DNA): TGTGCCACCAGTGATACCAAAGAACCACTAGGCGAGCAGTACTTC. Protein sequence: CATSDTKEPLGEQYF.

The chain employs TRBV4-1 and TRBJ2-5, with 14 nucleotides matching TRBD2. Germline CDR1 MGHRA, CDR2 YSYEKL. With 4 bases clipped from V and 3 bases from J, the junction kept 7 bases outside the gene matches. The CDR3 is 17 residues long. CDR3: CASSPWTSGRLKETQYF. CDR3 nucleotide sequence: TGCGCCAGCAGCCCTTGGACTAGCGGGAGGCTAAAAGAGACCCAGTACTTC.

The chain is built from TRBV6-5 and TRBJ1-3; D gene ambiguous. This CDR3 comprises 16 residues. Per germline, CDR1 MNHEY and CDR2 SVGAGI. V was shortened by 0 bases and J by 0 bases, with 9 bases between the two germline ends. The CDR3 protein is CASSYSPHHSGNTIYF. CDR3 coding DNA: TGTGCCAGCAGTTACTCACCACACCACTCTGGAAACACCATATATTTT.

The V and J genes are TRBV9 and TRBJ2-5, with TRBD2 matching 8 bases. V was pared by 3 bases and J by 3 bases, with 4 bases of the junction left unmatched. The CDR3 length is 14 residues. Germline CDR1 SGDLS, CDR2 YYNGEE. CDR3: CASSALAGKETQYF. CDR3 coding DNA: TGTGCCAGCAGCGCGTTAGCGGGGAAAGAGACCCAGTACTTC.

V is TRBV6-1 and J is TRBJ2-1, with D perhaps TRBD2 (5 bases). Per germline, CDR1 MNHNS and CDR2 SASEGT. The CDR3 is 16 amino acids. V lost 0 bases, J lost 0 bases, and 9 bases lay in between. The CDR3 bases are TGTGCCAGCAGTGAAGCGCCCGGGAACTCCTACAATGAGCAGTTCTTC. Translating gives CASSEAPGNSYNEQFF.